This TCR beta chain was found in a study of cytomegalovirus exposure and HLA in healthy donors. Study information: Approximately 80 million unique TCRs, all from HLA-typed donors, were included in an early release of the data. Within the Caucasian-associated ancestry cluster were under 85% of the approximately 370 genotyped donors. The study's findings and limits: The authors reported that TCR beta sequences could predict HLA-A and HLA-B alleles. These predictions were accurate for most subjects in the first cohort. There were under 200 TCR beta chains listed as cytomegalovirus-associated.

The CDR3 length is 15 residues. The germline V gene has CDR1 SGHDN and CDR2 FVKESK. The V end lost 0 bases, the J end lost 5 bases, and 13 bases lay between the germline ends. The primer mix had 60 Vbeta and 13 Jbeta primers. Clones were read by immunoSEQ multiplex PCR, and TCRdb kept only the in-frame ones, dropping some. The sample yields 150,000 to 200,000 clones, roughly 76% seen once. On this clone itself: Antigen: not known.

The chain is built from TRBV14 and TRBJ1-2, with a weak D call TRBD1 (6 bases). The TCR originated in a woman younger than 30 in good health and CMV-seropositive. The sequenced sample was PBMCs. The CDR3 here is CASSQDRGTGYGYTF. CDR3 nucleotide sequence: TGTGCCAGCAGCCAAGACCGGGGAACAGGGTATGGCTACACCTTC.